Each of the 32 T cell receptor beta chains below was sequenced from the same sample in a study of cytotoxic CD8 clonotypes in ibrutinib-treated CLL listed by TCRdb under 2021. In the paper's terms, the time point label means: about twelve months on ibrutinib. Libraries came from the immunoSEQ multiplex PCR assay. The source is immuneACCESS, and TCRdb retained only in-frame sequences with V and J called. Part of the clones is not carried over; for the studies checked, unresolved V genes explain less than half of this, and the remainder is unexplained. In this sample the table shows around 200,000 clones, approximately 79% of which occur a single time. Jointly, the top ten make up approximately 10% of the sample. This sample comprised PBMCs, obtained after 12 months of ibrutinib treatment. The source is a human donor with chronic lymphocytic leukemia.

CDR3 loop: CASSLLGGTEAFF. In DNA form, the CDR3 reads TGCGCCAGCAGCTTGCTAGGGGGCACTGAAGCTTTCTTT. The chain couples TRBV5-1 to TRBJ1-1; D possibly corresponds to TRBD1 (6 bases). CDR3 length equals 13 residues. V lost 1 base and J 4 bases, leaving 8 bases between the germline ends. Germline V lookup: CDR1 SGHRS, CDR2 YFSETQ.

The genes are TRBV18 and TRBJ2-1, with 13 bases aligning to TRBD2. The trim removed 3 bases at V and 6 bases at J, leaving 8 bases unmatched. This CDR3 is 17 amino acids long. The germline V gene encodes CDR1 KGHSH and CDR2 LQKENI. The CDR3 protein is CASSPYRTSGGLNEQFF. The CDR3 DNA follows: TGTGCCAGCTCACCGTACCGGACTAGCGGGGGACTCAATGAGCAGTTCTTC. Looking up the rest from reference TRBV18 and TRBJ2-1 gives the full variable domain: NAGVMQNPRHLVRRRGQEARLRCSPMKGHSHVYWYRQLPEEGLKFMVYLQKENIIDESGMPKERFSAEFPKEGPSILRIQQVVRGDSAAYFCASSPYRTSGGLNEQFFGPGTRLTVL.

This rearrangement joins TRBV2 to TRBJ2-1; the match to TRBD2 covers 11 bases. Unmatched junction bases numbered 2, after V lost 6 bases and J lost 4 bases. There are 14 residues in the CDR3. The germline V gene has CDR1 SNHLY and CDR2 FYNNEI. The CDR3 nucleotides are TGTGCCAGCAGAGCTAGCGGGGGGTACAATGAGCAGTTCTTC. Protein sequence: CASRASGGYNEQFF.

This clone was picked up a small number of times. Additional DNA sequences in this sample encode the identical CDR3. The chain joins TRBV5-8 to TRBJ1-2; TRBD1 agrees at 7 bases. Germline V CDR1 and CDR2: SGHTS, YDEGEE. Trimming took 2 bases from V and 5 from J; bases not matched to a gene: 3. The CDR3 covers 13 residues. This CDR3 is CASSFGRGYGYTF. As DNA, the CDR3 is TGTGCCAGCAGCTTCGGCAGGGGGTATGGCTACACCTTC.

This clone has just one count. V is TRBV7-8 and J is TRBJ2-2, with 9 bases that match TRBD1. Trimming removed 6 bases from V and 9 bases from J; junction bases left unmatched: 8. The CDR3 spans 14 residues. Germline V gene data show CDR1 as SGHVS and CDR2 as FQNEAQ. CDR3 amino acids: CASRNTGGDRELFF. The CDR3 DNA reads TGTGCCAGCAGGAACACAGGGGGCGACCGGGAGCTGTTTTTT.

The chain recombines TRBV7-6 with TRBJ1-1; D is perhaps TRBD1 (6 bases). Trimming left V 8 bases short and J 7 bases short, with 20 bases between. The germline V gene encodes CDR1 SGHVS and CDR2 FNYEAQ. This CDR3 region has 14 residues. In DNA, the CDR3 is TGTGCCAGCGCCCCCCGGGAAGGGGGGATTGAAGCTTTCTTT. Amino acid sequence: CASAPREGGIEAFF.

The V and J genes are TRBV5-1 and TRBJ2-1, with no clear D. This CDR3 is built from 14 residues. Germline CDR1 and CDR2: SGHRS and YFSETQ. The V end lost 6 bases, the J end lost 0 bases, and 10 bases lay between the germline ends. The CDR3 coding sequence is TGCGCCAGCACCCTGCAATACTCCTACAATGAGCAGTTCTTC. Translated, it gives CASTLQYSYNEQFF.

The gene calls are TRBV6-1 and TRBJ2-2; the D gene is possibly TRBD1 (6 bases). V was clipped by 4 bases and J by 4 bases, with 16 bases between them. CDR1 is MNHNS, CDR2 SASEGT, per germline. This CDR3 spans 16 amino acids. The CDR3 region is CASSAYPRQATGELFF. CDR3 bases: TGTGCCAGCAGTGCTTACCCTCGACAGGCCACCGGGGAGCTGTTTTTT.

The CDR3 loop reads CASSLSIGGTTYEQYF. DNA of the CDR3: TGTGCCAGCAGCTTAAGTATCGGGGGTACAACCTACGAGCAGTACTTC. The chain joins TRBV7-9 to TRBJ2-7, with D possibly being TRBD2 (6 bases). The germline V gene encodes CDR1 SEHNR and CDR2 FQNEAQ (reference sequence). The CDR3 has 16 residues. Trimming left V 2 bases short and J 2 bases short, with 16 bases between.

CDR3 DNA: TGTGCCAGCTCTCCCGGGACAGGGAAGGAAAAACTGTTTTTT. This gives the protein CASSPGTGKEKLFF. This chain joins TRBV18 and TRBJ1-4; 9 bases map to TRBD1. V lost 6 bases to trimming and J lost 8 bases; unmatched junction nucleotides: 7. The CDR3 is 14 residues long. Germline V lookup: CDR1 KGHSH, CDR2 LQKENI.

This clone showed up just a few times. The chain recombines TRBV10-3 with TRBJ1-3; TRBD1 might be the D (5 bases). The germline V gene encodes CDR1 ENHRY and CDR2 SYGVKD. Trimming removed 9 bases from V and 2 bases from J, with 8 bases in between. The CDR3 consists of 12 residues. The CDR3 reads CAIRQTGNTIYF. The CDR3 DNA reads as TGTGCCATAAGACAGACTGGAAACACCATATATTTT.

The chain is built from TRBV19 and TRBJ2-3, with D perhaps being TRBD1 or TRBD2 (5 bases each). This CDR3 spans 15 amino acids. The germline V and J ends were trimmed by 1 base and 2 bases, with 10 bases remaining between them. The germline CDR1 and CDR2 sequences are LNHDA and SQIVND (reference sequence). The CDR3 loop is CASSIGGLFTDTQYF. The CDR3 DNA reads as TGTGCCAGTAGTATAGGGGGGTTATTCACAGATACGCAGTATTTT.

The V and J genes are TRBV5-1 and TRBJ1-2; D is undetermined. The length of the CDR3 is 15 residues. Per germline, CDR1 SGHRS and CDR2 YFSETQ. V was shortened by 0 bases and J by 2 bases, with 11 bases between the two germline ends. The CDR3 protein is CASSLGPPNNYGYTF. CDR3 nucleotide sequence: TGCGCCAGCAGCTTGGGACCTCCCAACAACTATGGCTACACCTTC. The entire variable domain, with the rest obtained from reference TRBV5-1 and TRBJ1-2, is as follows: KAGVTQTPRYLIKTRGQQVTLSCSPISGHRSVSWYQQTPGQGLQFLFEYFSETQRNKGNFPGRFSGRQFSNSRSEMNVSTLELGDSALYLCASSLGPPNNYGYTFGSGTRLTVV.

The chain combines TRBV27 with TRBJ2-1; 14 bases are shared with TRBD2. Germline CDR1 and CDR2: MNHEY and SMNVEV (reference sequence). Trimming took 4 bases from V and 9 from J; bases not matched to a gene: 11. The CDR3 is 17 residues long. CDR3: CASSSLGLAGGRGEQFF. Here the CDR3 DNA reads TGTGCCAGCAGTTCCCTAGGACTAGCGGGGGGAAGGGGTGAGCAGTTCTTC.

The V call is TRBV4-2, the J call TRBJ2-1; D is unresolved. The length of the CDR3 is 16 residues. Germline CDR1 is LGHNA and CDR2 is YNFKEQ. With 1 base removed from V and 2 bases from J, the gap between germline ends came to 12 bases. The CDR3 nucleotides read TGTGCCAGCAGCCAAGGTGCCCATGGCGCCTACAATGAGCAGTTCTTC. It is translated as CASSQGAHGAYNEQFF.

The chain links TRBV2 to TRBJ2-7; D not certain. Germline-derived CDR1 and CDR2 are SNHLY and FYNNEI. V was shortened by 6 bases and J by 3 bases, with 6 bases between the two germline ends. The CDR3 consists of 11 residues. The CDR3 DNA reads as TGTGCCAGCAGGAACCACTACGAGCAGTACTTC. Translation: CASRNHYEQYF.

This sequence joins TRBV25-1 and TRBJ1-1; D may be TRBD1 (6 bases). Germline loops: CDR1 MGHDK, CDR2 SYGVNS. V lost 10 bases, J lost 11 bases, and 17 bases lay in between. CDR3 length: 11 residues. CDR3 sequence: CATSVWDTAFF. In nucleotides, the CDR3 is TGTGCCACCTCAGTTTGGGACACGGCTTTCTTT. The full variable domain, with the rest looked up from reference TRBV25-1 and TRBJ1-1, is EADIYQTPRYLVIGTGKKITLECSQTMGHDKMYWYQQDPGMELHLIHYSYGVNSTEKGDLSSESTVSRIRTEHFPLTLESARPSHTSQYLCATSVWDTAFFGQGTRLTVV.

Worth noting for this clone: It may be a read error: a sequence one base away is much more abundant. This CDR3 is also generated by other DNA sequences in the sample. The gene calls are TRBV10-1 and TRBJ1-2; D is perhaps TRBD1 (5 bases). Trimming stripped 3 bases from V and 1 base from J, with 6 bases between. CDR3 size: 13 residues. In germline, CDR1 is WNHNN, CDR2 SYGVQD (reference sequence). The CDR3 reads CASSEDSNYGYTF. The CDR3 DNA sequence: TGCGCCAGCAGTGAAGACAGTAACTATGGCTACACCTTC.

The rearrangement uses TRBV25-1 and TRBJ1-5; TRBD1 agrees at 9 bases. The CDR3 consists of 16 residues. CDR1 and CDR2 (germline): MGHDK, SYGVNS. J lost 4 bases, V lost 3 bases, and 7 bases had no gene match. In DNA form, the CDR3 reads TGTGCCAGCAGTGATGGGGACAGGGTCTCAAATCAGCCCCAGCATTTT. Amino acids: CASSDGDRVSNQPQHF.

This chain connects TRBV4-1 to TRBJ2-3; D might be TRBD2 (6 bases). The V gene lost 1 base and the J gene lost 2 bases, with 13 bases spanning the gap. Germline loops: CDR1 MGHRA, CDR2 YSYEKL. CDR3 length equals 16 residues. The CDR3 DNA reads TGCGCCAGCAGCCAAGCCGGGACTGCCAACACAGATACGCAGTATTTT. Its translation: CASSQAGTANTDTQYF.

CDR3 sequence (DNA): TGTGCCAGCAGCCAAGGGTGGGACACTCTCTATGGCTACACCTTC. Its protein is CASSQGWDTLYGYTF. The V call is TRBV4-2, the J call TRBJ1-2, with TRBD1 as a possible D gene (6 bases). The germline CDR1 and CDR2 sequences are LGHNA and YNFKEQ. The CDR3 is 15 residues long. V dropped 1 base and J dropped 4 bases, with 13 bases sitting between them.

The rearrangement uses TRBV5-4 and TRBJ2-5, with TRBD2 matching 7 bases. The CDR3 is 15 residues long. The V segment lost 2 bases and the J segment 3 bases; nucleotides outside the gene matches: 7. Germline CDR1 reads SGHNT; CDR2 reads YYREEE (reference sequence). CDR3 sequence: CASSFYGRGKETQYF. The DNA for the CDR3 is TGTGCCAGCAGCTTCTACGGGCGGGGGAAAGAGACCCAGTACTTC.

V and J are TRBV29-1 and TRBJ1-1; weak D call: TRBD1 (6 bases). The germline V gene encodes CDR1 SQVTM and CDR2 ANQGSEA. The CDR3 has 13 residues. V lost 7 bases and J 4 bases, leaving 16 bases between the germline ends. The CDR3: CSGTEGGATEAFF. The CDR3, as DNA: TGCAGCGGCACCGAGGGGGGGGCCACTGAAGCTTTCTTT.

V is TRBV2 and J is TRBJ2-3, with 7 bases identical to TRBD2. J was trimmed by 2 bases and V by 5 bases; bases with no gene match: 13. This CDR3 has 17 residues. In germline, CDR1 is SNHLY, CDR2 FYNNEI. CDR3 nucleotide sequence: TGTGCCAGCAGTAGCCCGGGACTACATTTCTCCACAGATACGCAGTATTTT. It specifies CASSSPGLHFSTDTQYF.

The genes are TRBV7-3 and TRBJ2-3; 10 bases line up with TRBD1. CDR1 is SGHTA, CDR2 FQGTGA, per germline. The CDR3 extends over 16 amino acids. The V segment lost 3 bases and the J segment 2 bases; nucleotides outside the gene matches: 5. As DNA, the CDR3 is TGTGCCAGCAGCTTCGGACAGGGGGTAGACACAGATACGCAGTATTTT. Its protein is CASSFGQGVDTDTQYF.

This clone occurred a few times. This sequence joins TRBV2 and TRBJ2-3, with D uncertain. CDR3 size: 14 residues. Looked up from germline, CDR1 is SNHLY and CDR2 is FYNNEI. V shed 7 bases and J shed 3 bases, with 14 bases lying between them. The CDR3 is CASNSQTQTDTQYF. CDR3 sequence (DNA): TGTGCCAGCAACTCCCAAACACAGACAGATACGCAGTATTTT.

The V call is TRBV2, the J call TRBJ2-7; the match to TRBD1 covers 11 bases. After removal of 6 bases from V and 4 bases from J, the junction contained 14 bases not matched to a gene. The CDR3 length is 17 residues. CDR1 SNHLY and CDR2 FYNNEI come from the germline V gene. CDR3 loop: CASSANLGQGAGYEQYF. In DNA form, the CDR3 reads TGTGCCAGCAGCGCTAACCTCGGACAGGGGGCTGGGTACGAGCAGTACTTC.

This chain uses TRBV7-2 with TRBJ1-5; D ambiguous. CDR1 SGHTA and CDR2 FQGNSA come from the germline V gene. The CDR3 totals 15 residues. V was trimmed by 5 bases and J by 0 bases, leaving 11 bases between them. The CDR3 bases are TGTGCCAGCAGCCGACCGGGGTATAGCAATCAGCCCCAGCATTTT. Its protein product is CASSRPGYSNQPQHF.

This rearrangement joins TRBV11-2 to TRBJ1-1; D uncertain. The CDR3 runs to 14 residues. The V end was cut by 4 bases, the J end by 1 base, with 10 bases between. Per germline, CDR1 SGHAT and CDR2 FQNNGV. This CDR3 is CASSSYRENTEAFF. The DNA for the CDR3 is TGTGCCAGCAGCTCCTACAGAGAGAACACTGAAGCTTTCTTT.

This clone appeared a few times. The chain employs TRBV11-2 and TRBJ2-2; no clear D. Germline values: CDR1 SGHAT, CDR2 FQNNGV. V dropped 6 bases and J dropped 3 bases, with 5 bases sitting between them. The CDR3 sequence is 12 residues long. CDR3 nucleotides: TGTGCCAGCAGTCCGTACACCGGGGAGCTGTTTTTT. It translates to CASSPYTGELFF. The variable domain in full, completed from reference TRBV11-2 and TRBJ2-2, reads EAGVAQSPRYKIIEKRQSVAFWCNPISGHATLYWYQQILGQGPKLLIQFQNNGVVDDSQLPKDRFSAERLKGVDSTLKIQPAKLEDSAVYLCASSPYTGELFFGEGSRLTVL.

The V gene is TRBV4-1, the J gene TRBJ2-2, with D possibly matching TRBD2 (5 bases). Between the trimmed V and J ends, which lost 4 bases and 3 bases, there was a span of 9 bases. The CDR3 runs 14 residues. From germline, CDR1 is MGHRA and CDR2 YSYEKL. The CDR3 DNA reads TGCGCCAGCAGCCTCCAGAGGGACACCGGGGAGCTGTTTTTT. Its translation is CASSLQRDTGELFF.

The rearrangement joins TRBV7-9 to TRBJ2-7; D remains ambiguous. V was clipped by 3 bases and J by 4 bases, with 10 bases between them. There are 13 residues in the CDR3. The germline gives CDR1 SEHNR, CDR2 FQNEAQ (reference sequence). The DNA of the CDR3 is TGTGCCAGCAGCTTTGCAAATGGGTACGAGCAGTACTTC. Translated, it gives CASSFANGYEQYF.